A single sample is the source of the 18 T cell receptor beta chains below, sequenced in a study of blood T cell repertoires in COVID-19. Generated by immunoSEQ multiplex PCR, the TCRdb table keeps only in-frame clones and is missing some. The sample carries roughly 120,000 clones, roughly nine tenths recorded once. The sample comprised peripheral blood. The source is a man aged 65 to 79 who had recovered from COVID-19.

V usage is TRBV28 and J usage is TRBJ2-3, with D perhaps matching TRBD2 (5 bases). Trimming removed 5 bases from V and 7 bases from J, with 13 bases in between. The CDR3 spans 13 residues. Germline assignment: CDR1 MDHEN and CDR2 SYDVKM. The CDR3 here is CASSPRTGNTQYF. CDR3 coding DNA: TGTGCCAGCAGTCCGCGGACCGGGAATACGCAGTATTTT.

The chain uses TRBV5-1 and TRBJ2-2; D uncertain. The germline CDR1 and CDR2 sequences are SGHRS and YFSETQ. The CDR3 has 15 residues. Trimming stripped 0 bases from V and 2 bases from J, with 8 bases between. In DNA, the CDR3 is TGCGCCAGCAGCTTGGCTCAGTTTAACACCGGGGAGCTGTTTTTT. The encoded protein is CASSLAQFNTGELFF.

The J gene is TRBJ2-5, the V gene TRBV28; 7 nucleotides agree with TRBD2. Unmatched junction bases numbered 5, after V lost 3 bases and J lost 1 base. The CDR3 covers 15 residues. Germline lookup yields CDR1 MDHEN and CDR2 SYDVKM. The CDR3 protein is CASSFLGTTQETQYF. CDR3 nucleotide sequence: TGTGCCAGCAGTTTTCTAGGGACTACCCAAGAGACCCAGTACTTC.

The rearrangement uses TRBV24-1 and TRBJ2-5; 8 bases are shared with TRBD1. The CDR3 is 16 amino acids. CDR1 is KGHDR, CDR2 SFDVKD, per germline. After removal of 1 base from V and 4 bases from J, the junction contained 7 bases not matched to a gene. CDR3 protein: CATSDFRGQAGETQYF. The CDR3 DNA is TGTGCCACCAGTGATTTTAGGGGACAGGCGGGAGAGACCCAGTACTTC.

The chain links TRBV6-4 to TRBJ2-1; 7 bases align to TRBD2. The V and J ends lost 4 bases and 9 bases, in that order; junction bases with no gene match: 9. The CDR3 has 14 residues. The germline V gene has CDR1 MRHNA and CDR2 SNTAGT. The CDR3 loop reads CASSADRLASEQFF. The CDR3 DNA is TGTGCCAGCAGTGCCGACCGACTAGCTAGTGAGCAGTTCTTC.

The chain combines TRBV28 with TRBJ2-3, with D possibly matching TRBD1 (6 bases). The CDR3 is 15 residues long. The germline gives CDR1 MDHEN, CDR2 SYDVKM. Between the trimmed V and J ends, which lost 3 bases and 4 bases, there was a span of 14 bases. This CDR3 reads CASSFFLEGADTQYF. The CDR3 DNA is TGTGCCAGCAGTTTTTTCCTCGAGGGGGCAGATACGCAGTATTTT.

V usage is TRBV5-1 and J usage is TRBJ2-3; tentatively, D is TRBD2 (6 bases). Germline CDR1 reads SGHRS; CDR2 reads YFSETQ. The CDR3 covers 16 residues. V lost 0 bases and J lost 1, with 12 bases in between. The CDR3 region is CASSLVSGDGTDTQYF. DNA of the CDR3: TGCGCCAGCAGCTTGGTTTCGGGGGACGGCACAGATACGCAGTATTTT.

As concerns this clone: Other DNA sequences in this sample translate to the same CDR3. This sequence joins TRBV25-1 and TRBJ2-7, with D possibly matching TRBD2 (5 bases). Trimming cost V 4 bases and J 4 bases, with 5 bases left between them. The germline CDR1 and CDR2 sequences are MGHDK and SYGVNS. The CDR3 has 11 residues. The CDR3 DNA reads TGTGCCAGCAGTGGAGGGTACGAGCAGTACTTC. Translated, it gives CASSGGYEQYF.

The chain uses TRBV5-5 and TRBJ2-5; 10 bases agree with TRBD2. This CDR3 contains 16 residues. V was pared by 0 bases and J by 5 bases, with 7 bases of the junction left unmatched. Germline lookup yields CDR1 SGHKS and CDR2 YYEKEE (reference sequence). The CDR3 DNA is TGTGCCAGCAGCTTGGCACTAGCGGGAATCCAGGAGACCCAGTACTTC. Its protein product is CASSLALAGIQETQYF. The entire variable domain, with the rest obtained from reference TRBV5-5 and TRBJ2-5, is as follows: DAGVTQSPTHLIKTRGQQVTLRCSPISGHKSVSWYQQVLGQGPQFIFQYYEKEERGRGNFPDRFSARQFPNYSSELNVNALLLGDSALYLCASSLALAGIQETQYFGPGTRLLVL.

This clone was counted a few times. The V gene is TRBV16, the J gene TRBJ2-1, with 9 bases fitting TRBD1. This CDR3 has 15 residues. The V and J ends lost 0 bases and 8 bases, in that order; junction bases with no gene match: 5. CDR1 and CDR2 from the germline V gene are KGHSY and FQNENV. The DNA for the CDR3 is TGTGCCAGCAGCCAATCGATACAGGGGGCGGATGAGCAGTTCTTC. Translated, it gives CASSQSIQGADEQFF.

V usage is TRBV29-1 and J usage is TRBJ1-2; a weak D match, TRBD1 (5 bases). CDR3 length: 11 residues. Looked up from germline, CDR1 is SQVTM and CDR2 is ANQGSEA. The V end was cut by 4 bases, the J end by 4 bases, with 7 bases between. CDR3 coding DNA: TGCAGCGTTGGGGGCACCTATGGCTACACCTTC. It is translated as CSVGGTYGYTF.

The chain is built from TRBV20-1 and TRBJ2-3; D is uncertain. Between the trimmed V and J ends, which lost 3 bases and 7 bases, there was a span of 17 bases. Germline values: CDR1 DFQATT, CDR2 SNEGSKA (reference sequence). This CDR3 is 14 amino acids long. CDR3 sequence: CSASYYTVGNTQYF. Written as DNA, the CDR3 is TGCAGTGCTAGTTACTACACCGTCGGAAATACGCAGTATTTT.

The chain links TRBV4-2 to TRBJ2-5, with 7 positions matching TRBD2. In germline, CDR1 is LGHNA, CDR2 YNFKEQ. The V and J ends lost 6 bases and 4 bases, in that order; junction bases with no gene match: 11. The CDR3 is made up of 15 amino acids. CDR3 DNA sequence: TGTGCCAGCAGAACGTGGGGACTACCTGGAGAGACCCAGTACTTC. Amino acid sequence: CASRTWGLPGETQYF.

CDR3 nucleotide sequence: TGTGCCAGCAGCGGCAGGACACAACAAAACTATGGCTACACCTTC. Its translation is CASSGRTQQNYGYTF. This chain connects TRBV7-2 to TRBJ1-2; maybe TRBD1 (5 bases). The germline V gene has CDR1 SGHTA and CDR2 FQGNSA. This CDR3 spans 15 amino acids. The ends were cut back, 5 bases at V and 2 bases at J, with 15 bases in the middle.

V gene TRBV10-3 combines with J gene TRBJ2-3; the D gene is possibly TRBD1 (5 bases). Trimming took off 4 bases at V and 1 base at J, with 9 bases between the two ends. The CDR3 loop spans 14 amino acids. CDR1 and CDR2 (germline): ENHRY, SYGVKD. The CDR3 spells CAISAGYGTDTQYF. The CDR3 DNA is TGTGCCATCAGTGCAGGGTACGGCACAGATACGCAGTATTTT.

The chain links TRBV19 to TRBJ2-1; 16 positions match TRBD2. J lost 4 bases, V lost 6 bases, and 9 bases had no gene match. The CDR3 is 18 residues long. Germline V CDR1 and CDR2: LNHDA, SQIVND (reference sequence). The CDR3 DNA reads TGTGCCAGTAGCTCGGGACTAGCGGGAGGGCTAGGTTACAATGAGCAGTTCTTC. Protein sequence: CASSSGLAGGLGYNEQFF.

The chain couples TRBV20-1 to TRBJ1-2; no definite D call. Germline values: CDR1 DFQATT, CDR2 SNEGSKA (reference sequence). The CDR3 runs 10 residues. Trimming removed 6 bases at V and 4 bases at J, with 6 bases between. The CDR3: CSATIYGYTF. In DNA form, the CDR3 reads TGCAGTGCCACAATCTATGGCTACACCTTC.

Only one count was recorded for this clone. The chain recombines TRBV6-5 with TRBJ2-7, with 8 bases identical to TRBD1. The CDR3 runs to 16 residues. V lost 4 bases and J lost 0; bases outside the gene matches: 8. Looked up from germline, CDR1 is MNHEY and CDR2 is SVGAGI. The CDR3 spells CASSSDRAHLSYEQYF. In DNA, the CDR3 is TGTGCCAGCAGTTCGGACAGGGCCCATCTCTCCTACGAGCAGTACTTC.